Below, 6 T cell receptor beta chains from the same sample are listed, as sequenced in a study of blood T cell repertoires in COVID-19. Some clones are missing from TCRdb's copy, which holds only in-frame ones; the method was immunoSEQ multiplex PCR. The sample includes roughly 150,000 clones, around four fifths seen only once; the top ten take roughly 4.9%. Sequencing used PBMCs or T cells enriched from blood (not recorded which). Source of these receptors: a man in his 70s who had been exposed to COVID-19.

The gene calls are TRBV7-9 and TRBJ2-7; 9 bases agree with TRBD2. The CDR3 spans 13 residues. V gave up 11 bases and J gave up 2 bases; unmatched junction bases: 7. Germline V gives CDR1 SEHNR, CDR2 FQNEAQ (reference sequence). CDR3 loop: CAGRGGSTYEQYF. Here the CDR3 DNA reads TGTGCCGGGCGGGGGGGGAGCACCTACGAGCAGTACTTC.

This chain links TRBV5-4 with TRBJ2-4, with 10 bases aligning to TRBD1. The V gene's germline CDR1 is SGHNT and CDR2 YYREEE (reference sequence). With V trimmed by 0 bases and J by 10 bases, 1 base remained unmatched. This CDR3 contains 13 residues. In DNA form, the CDR3 reads TGTGCCAGCAGCTTGGAGGGACAGGGGATTCAGTACTTC. As protein: CASSLEGQGIQYF.

The CDR3 region has the DNA TGTGCCAGTAGTATAGACCCCCGACCGACAGGGAACTATGGCTACACCTTC. Protein: CASSIDPRPTGNYGYTF. This chain joins TRBV19 and TRBJ1-2; 7 bases agree with TRBD1. Germline V CDR1 and CDR2: LNHDA, SQIVND (reference sequence). Losses at the gene ends were 0 bases for V and 2 bases for J; bases not matched to a gene: 9. This CDR3 region has 17 residues.

The CDR3 region has the DNA TGTGCCAGCAGAACTAGCGGCGAGCAGTACTTC. It specifies CASRTSGEQYF. The chain couples TRBV6-6 to TRBJ2-7; 8 nucleotides align to TRBD2. The CDR3 spans 11 residues. V gave up 6 bases and J gave up 6 bases; unmatched junction bases: 1. The germline V gene has CDR1 MNHNY and CDR2 SVGAGI (reference sequence).

The chain couples TRBV15 to TRBJ1-5, with a weak D call TRBD1 (6 bases). CDR1 LNHNV and CDR2 YYDKDF come from the germline V gene (reference sequence). V lost 3 bases and J 2 bases, leaving 23 bases between the germline ends. The CDR3 runs 19 residues. The CDR3: CATSSQPRGSTKGNQPQHF. The DNA for the CDR3 is TGTGCCACCAGCAGCCAACCTAGGGGGTCTACGAAGGGCAATCAGCCCCAGCATTTT.

The table lists this clone with a count of one. The chain uses TRBV5-1 and TRBJ2-5; 9 nucleotides align to TRBD1. The CDR3 is 17 residues long. After removal of 4 bases from V and 5 bases from J, the junction contained 15 bases not matched to a gene. CDR1 and CDR2 (germline): SGHRS, YFSETQ. CDR3 DNA sequence: TGCGCCAGCAGCCCCCTTACCGGACAGGGGTCCCTGGAGACCCAGTACTTC. This codes for CASSPLTGQGSLETQYF.